One sample yielded the 26 T cell receptor beta chains listed below, sequenced in a study of cytomegalovirus exposure and HLA in healthy donors. Researchers ran the PCR with 60 Vbeta and 13 Jbeta primers. Some clones are missing from TCRdb's copy, which holds only in-frame ones; the method was immunoSEQ multiplex PCR. This table has around 90,000 clones, 70% to 85% appearing once. Sequencing input: PBMCs. All receptors derive from a man in his fifties in good health and CMV-seronegative.

The chain combines TRBV5-4 with TRBJ2-2, with TRBD2 as a possible D gene (7 bases). This CDR3 has 18 residues. Germline CDR1 and CDR2: SGHNT and YYREEE (reference sequence). Deletions cut 1 base from V and 0 bases from J, with 16 bases between. Here the CDR3 DNA reads TGTGCCAGCAGCTTGATTAGGGGGGGGACTTCGAACACCGGGGAGCTGTTTTTT. Residues: CASSLIRGGTSNTGELFF.

This clone turned up a few times. The J gene is TRBJ1-2, the V gene TRBV6-5, with 7 bases identical to TRBD1. Germline CDR1 and CDR2: MNHEY and SVGAGI. V was clipped by 2 bases and J by 3 bases; unmatched bases: 9. The CDR3 spans 16 residues. The CDR3 protein is CASSYAGTAPYYGYTF. The CDR3 DNA follows: TGTGCCAGCAGTTACGCCGGGACAGCTCCTTACTATGGCTACACCTTC.

This clone was counted once. The J gene is TRBJ2-2, the V gene TRBV18; D unresolved. Germline CDR1 reads KGHSH; CDR2 reads LQKENI. CDR3 length: 17 residues. The V gene lost 2 bases and the J gene lost 5 bases, with 18 bases spanning the gap. The CDR3 region is CASSPATMSRLTGELFF. For the CDR3, the DNA is TGTGCCAGCTCACCAGCGACGATGAGCAGGCTTACCGGGGAGCTGTTTTTT.

The chain links TRBV7-2 to TRBJ2-1, with TRBD2 matching 9 bases. Per the germline V gene, CDR1 is SGHTA and CDR2 is FQGNSA. Trimming at V came to 5 bases and at J to 9 bases, leaving 5 bases not matched to a gene. CDR3 length: 13 amino acids. For the CDR3, the DNA is TGTGCCAGCAGCCTAGTGCGGGAGGGTGAGCAGTTCTTC. Encoded protein: CASSLVREGEQFF. Full variable domain (missing parts from reference TRBV7-2 and TRBJ2-1): GAGVSQSPSNKVTEKGKDVELRCDPISGHTALYWYRQSLGQGLEFLIYFQGNSAPDKSGLPSDRFSAERTGGSVSTLTIQRTQQEDSAVYLCASSLVREGEQFFGPGTRLTVL.

The rearrangement uses TRBV9 and TRBJ1-2, with D perhaps matching TRBD1 (5 bases). The CDR3 sequence is 16 residues long. Trimming shortened V by 3 bases and J by 4 bases, and 19 bases separated the two germline ends. Germline lookup yields CDR1 SGDLS and CDR2 YYNGEE. This chain's CDR3 is CASSADRGAGGYGYTF. The CDR3 coding sequence is TGTGCCAGCAGCGCGGATCGAGGGGCGGGGGGCTATGGCTACACCTTC.

V gene TRBV7-2 combines with J gene TRBJ1-1; 8 bases fit TRBD1. The junction had 4 bases not matched to a gene; V was cut back by 2 bases and J by 2 bases. The CDR3 is 15 residues long. From germline, CDR1 is SGHTA and CDR2 FQGNSA. The CDR3 coding sequence is TGTGCCAGCAGCTTACGCAGGGGGCCTAACACTGAAGCTTTCTTT. It codes for CASSLRRGPNTEAFF.

The rearrangement joins TRBV5-1 to TRBJ2-5; 10 nucleotides agree with TRBD2. Germline values: CDR1 SGHRS, CDR2 YFSETQ. The CDR3 extends over 17 amino acids. V was clipped by 1 base and J by 7 bases; unmatched bases: 13. This chain's CDR3 is CASSLSTASGSGGTQYF. The CDR3 region has the DNA TGCGCCAGCAGCTTGAGTACTGCTAGCGGGAGTGGTGGGACCCAGTACTTC. Looking up the rest from reference TRBV5-1 and TRBJ2-5 gives the full variable domain: KAGVTQTPRYLIKTRGQQVTLSCSPISGHRSVSWYQQTPGQGLQFLFEYFSETQRNKGNFPGRFSGRQFSNSRSEMNVSTLELGDSALYLCASSLSTASGSGGTQYFGPGTRLLVL.

CDR3 sequence reads: CASTTMGGDEKLFF. The CDR3 DNA reads TGTGCCAGCACCACCATGGGGGGTGATGAAAAACTGTTTTTT. This chain uses TRBV28 with TRBJ1-4; the D gene is possibly TRBD1 (5 bases). V was clipped by 7 bases and J by 6 bases, with 15 bases between them. The germline V gene encodes CDR1 MDHEN and CDR2 SYDVKM. The CDR3 spans 14 residues.

The chain carries TRBV6-5 and TRBJ2-7; TRBD2 matches at 7 bases. Trimming took 8 bases from V and 7 from J; bases not matched to a gene: 8. The CDR3 has 12 amino acids. Germline V gene data show CDR1 as MNHEY and CDR2 as SVGAGI. The CDR3 reads CASRGGTSEQYF. The CDR3 DNA reads TGTGCCAGCCGCGGGGGTACTTCAGAGCAGTACTTC.

The chain joins TRBV7-2 to TRBJ1-5; 9 bases agree with TRBD1. This CDR3 is 14 amino acids long. V was clipped by 6 bases and J by 2 bases; unmatched bases: 2. CDR1 SGHTA and CDR2 FQGNSA come from the germline V gene. This CDR3 reads CASSWTGGNQPQHF. Here the CDR3 DNA reads TGTGCCAGCAGTTGGACAGGGGGCAATCAGCCCCAGCATTTT.

The J gene is TRBJ1-4, the V gene TRBV13; TRBD1 agrees at 9 bases. CDR1 and CDR2 (germline): PRHDT, FYEKMQ (reference sequence). This CDR3 contains 16 residues. Trimming removed 2 bases from V and 8 bases from J; junction bases left unmatched: 9. The DNA for the CDR3 is TGTGCCAGCAGCTTATACCCGGCCGGGACAGGGGAAAAACTGTTTTTT. This codes for CASSLYPAGTGEKLFF. The variable domain in full, completed from reference TRBV13 and TRBJ1-4, reads AAGVIQSPRHLIKEKRETATLKCYPIPRHDTVYWYQQGPGQDPQFLISFYEKMQSDKGSIPDRFSAQQFSDYHSELNMSSLELGDSALYFCASSLYPAGTGEKLFFGSGTQLSVL.

This clone has only one observation. The chain joins TRBV28 to TRBJ1-5, with TRBD1 matching over 9 bases. Losses at the gene ends were 8 bases for V and 7 bases for J; bases not matched to a gene: 3. Per the germline V gene, CDR1 is MDHEN and CDR2 is SYDVKM. This CDR3 is 12 amino acids long. CDR3 in DNA: TGTGCCAGCTGGGACAGGGAGCAGCCCCAGCATTTT. This sequence encodes CASWDREQPQHF.

The chain joins TRBV19 to TRBJ1-1; 8 nucleotides align to TRBD1. This CDR3 spans 12 amino acids. The germline V gene has CDR1 LNHDA and CDR2 SQIVND (reference sequence). Trimming at V came to 3 bases and at J to 10 bases, leaving 4 bases not matched to a gene. As DNA, the CDR3 is TGTGCCAGTAGTATGGAAGGACAGGGAGCTTTCTTT. Protein product: CASSMEGQGAFF. Together with reference TRBV19 and TRBJ1-1, the CDR3 gives the full variable domain: DGGITQSPKYLFRKEGQNVTLSCEQNLNHDAMYWYRQDPGQGLRLIYYSQIVNDFQKGDIAEGYSVSREKKESFPLTVTSAQKNPTAFYLCASSMEGQGAFFGQGTRLTVV.

The V and J genes are TRBV2 and TRBJ1-6; D is perhaps TRBD1 (5 bases). The CDR3 is 14 amino acids. Trimming removed 6 bases from V and 9 bases from J, with 15 bases in between. The germline V gene has CDR1 SNHLY and CDR2 FYNNEI. DNA of the CDR3: TGTGCCAGCAGCCCTGGAGGGGACTCTTCACCCCTCCACTTT. Protein: CASSPGGDSSPLHF. The whole variable domain, remainder taken from reference TRBV2 and TRBJ1-6, is EPEVTQTPSHQVTQMGQEVILRCVPISNHLYFYWYRQILGQKVEFLVSFYNNEISEKSEIFDDQFSVERPDGSNFTLKIRSTKLEDSAMYFCASSPGGDSSPLHFGNGTRLTVT.

This clone was seen only a few times. The J gene is TRBJ1-1, the V gene TRBV19; D uncertain. This CDR3 region has 12 residues. The germline V gene encodes CDR1 LNHDA and CDR2 SQIVND (reference sequence). V lost 5 bases and J lost 9, with 13 bases in between. DNA for the CDR3: TGTGCCAGTAGTCAGAGCGGACGCAAAGCTTTCTTT. Translating it yields CASSQSGRKAFF.

The chain recombines TRBV2 with TRBJ1-4, with D possibly being TRBD1 (5 bases). The germline CDR1 and CDR2 sequences are SNHLY and FYNNEI. This CDR3 comprises 15 residues. V lost 4 bases to trimming and J lost 2 bases, with 11 bases between them. The CDR3 nucleotides read TGTGCCAGCAGTGTTGGGGCAGCGACTAATGAAAAACTGTTTTTT. This translates into CASSVGAATNEKLFF.

This clone has a handful of counts. The CDR3 DNA sequence: TGCGCCAGCAGCCTATCCTATCGGGGGGACACTGAAGCTTTCTTT. Translation: CASSLSYRGDTEAFF. V gene TRBV4-3 combines with J gene TRBJ1-1, with a tentative D call TRBD1 (5 bases). This CDR3 contains 15 residues. Germline lookup yields CDR1 LGHNA and CDR2 YSLEER. Trimming cost V 4 bases and J 3 bases, with 15 bases left between them.

The CDR3 here is CASSLETQGPGKQYF. The CDR3 nucleotides read TGCGCCAGCAGCTTGGAAACTCAGGGCCCAGGGAAGCAGTACTTC. The V gene is TRBV5-1, the J gene TRBJ2-7, with D possibly matching TRBD1 (5 bases). The V gene lost 0 bases and the J gene lost 8 bases, with 18 bases spanning the gap. The length of the CDR3 is 15 residues. Germline assignment: CDR1 SGHRS and CDR2 YFSETQ.

The chain uses TRBV29-1 and TRBJ1-1; unclear D gene. Germline values: CDR1 SQVTM, CDR2 ANQGSEA. V was trimmed by 5 bases and J by 1 base, leaving 5 bases between them. This CDR3 comprises 11 residues. CDR3 DNA: TGCAGCGTTCAGGAGAACACTGAAGCTTTCTTT. Translated, it gives CSVQENTEAFF.

The genes are TRBV28 and TRBJ1-1; 8 bases agree with TRBD1. Germline V gives CDR1 MDHEN, CDR2 SYDVKM. The CDR3 spans 14 residues. Trimming cost V 5 bases and J 4 bases; bases outside gene matches: 6. The CDR3 loop reads CASSGGQVGTEAFF. The CDR3 region has the DNA TGTGCCAGCAGTGGGGGACAGGTGGGCACTGAAGCTTTCTTT.

This clone was counted only a few times. The genes are TRBV6-6 and TRBJ2-5; unclear D gene. TRBJ2-7 explains the end of the DNA better; the J call may be wrong. The germline CDR1 and CDR2 sequences are MNHNY and SVGAGI (reference sequence). The CDR3 totals 13 residues. The CDR3 region has the DNA TGTGCCAGCACCTTAACAGCATCCTACGAGCAGTACTTC. Amino acids: CASTLTASYEQYF.

This clone was seen only a few times. This chain joins TRBV12-5 and TRBJ2-2; TRBD1 matches at 7 bases. V was clipped by 4 bases and J by 4 bases; unmatched bases: 6. The CDR3 is 15 amino acids. Germline CDR1 LGHNT, CDR2 FRNRAP. The CDR3 protein is CASGYRQGGTGELFF. CDR3 nucleotide sequence: TGTGCTAGTGGTTACCGACAGGGTGGCACCGGGGAGCTGTTTTTT.

The chain joins TRBV29-1 to TRBJ2-1; tentatively, D is TRBD2 (5 bases). The germline V gene has CDR1 SQVTM and CDR2 ANQGSEA. With 0 bases removed from V and 8 bases from J, the gap between germline ends came to 11 bases. This CDR3 has 13 residues. The CDR3 DNA reads TGCAGCGTTGAAGACAGGAATAGCGATGAGCAGTTCTTC. This encodes CSVEDRNSDEQFF.

The V gene is TRBV14, the J gene TRBJ2-5; TRBD1 agrees at 7 bases. Germline CDR1 is SGHDN and CDR2 is FVKESK. CDR3 length equals 15 residues. The ends lost 2 bases at V and 1 base at J; junction bases unmatched: 4. The CDR3 sequence is CASSQFGTAQETQYF. CDR3 nucleotides: TGTGCCAGCAGCCAATTCGGGACAGCCCAAGAGACCCAGTACTTC.

The chain couples TRBV19 to TRBJ2-2; a weak D match, TRBD2 (5 bases). The CDR3 is 15 amino acids. CDR1 is LNHDA, CDR2 SQIVND, per germline (reference sequence). V shed 10 bases and J shed 3 bases, with 18 bases lying between them. The CDR3 DNA sequence: TGTGCCACTCGCGACGACCGGCGGGACACCGGGGAGCTGTTTTTT. It specifies CATRDDRRDTGELFF.

This sequence joins TRBV27 and TRBJ2-1; 14 bases fit TRBD2. This CDR3 is 19 amino acids long. J gave up 12 bases and V 1 base, and 17 bases lay outside the gene matches. Germline V gene sequence: CDR1 MNHEY, CDR2 SMNVEV (reference sequence). CDR3 sequence: CASSLWRLAGGRWITGQFF. CDR3 DNA sequence: TGTGCCAGCAGTTTATGGCGACTAGCGGGAGGGCGTTGGATTACGGGGCAGTTCTTC.